Each of the 19 T cell receptor beta chains below was sequenced from the same sample in a study of PD-1 blockade in classical Hodgkin lymphoma. All patients experienced relapse after autologous stem cell transplantation, and brentuximab vedotin exposure was variable. The data were produced by immunoSEQ multiplex PCR, yet TCRdb's version contains in-frame clones alone and is incomplete. The sample includes approximately 61,000 clones, approximately 92% of them seen just once. The material was peripheral blood mononuclear cells (PBMCs), obtained at baseline. The receptors shown here come from a human donor with classical Hodgkin lymphoma.

The CDR3 region has the DNA TGTGCCAGCAGCTTTACTTCTCGGGGGTCCTCTGGAAACACCATATATTTT. Translated: CASSFTSRGSSGNTIYF. The gene calls are TRBV11-2 and TRBJ1-3, with a weak D call TRBD1 (5 bases). The V gene's germline CDR1 is SGHAT and CDR2 FQNNGV. V was cut by 3 bases and J by 0 bases, with 15 bases left in between. This CDR3 region has 17 residues.

The V and J genes are TRBV7-2 and TRBJ1-1; 8 bases agree with TRBD1. The CDR3 runs 13 residues. Trimming at V came to 5 bases and at J to 8 bases, leaving 7 bases not matched to a gene. Germline V gene data show CDR1 as SGHTA and CDR2 as FQGNSA. In nucleotides, the CDR3 is TGTGCCAGCAGCCCCGGACAGGGCCAAGAAGCTTTCTTT. This sequence encodes CASSPGQGQEAFF.

This chain joins TRBV7-9 and TRBJ2-1; TRBD1 matches 9 bases. From germline, CDR1 is SEHNR and CDR2 FQNEAQ (reference sequence). Trimming removed 5 bases from V and 4 bases from J; junction bases left unmatched: 15. This CDR3 region has 18 residues. CDR3 DNA: TGTGCCAGCAGCCCAACCGGGACAGGGACTGGGGCTTACAATGAGCAGTTCTTC. Amino acids: CASSPTGTGTGAYNEQFF.

The chain joins TRBV6-5 to TRBJ2-3; D unclear. Trimming took off 2 bases at V and 0 bases at J, with 12 bases between the two ends. CDR1 and CDR2 (germline): MNHEY, SVGAGI. The CDR3 runs 16 residues. The CDR3 protein is CASSYLGQASTDTQYF. In DNA, the CDR3 is TGTGCCAGCAGTTACCTAGGCCAAGCTAGCACAGATACGCAGTATTTT.

The chain is built from TRBV11-2 and TRBJ1-1; possible D gene TRBD1, 6 bases. Per the germline V gene, CDR1 is SGHAT and CDR2 is FQNNGV. The length of the CDR3 is 17 residues. The germline V and J ends were trimmed by 1 base and 2 bases, with 17 bases remaining between them. The CDR3 spells CASSLVLGQGRNTEAFF. Written as DNA, the CDR3 is TGTGCCAGCAGCTTAGTTCTCGGCCAGGGGCGCAACACTGAAGCTTTCTTT.

The V call is TRBV7-8, the J call TRBJ2-3; 8 bases fit TRBD2. Germline V gives CDR1 SGHVS, CDR2 FQNEAQ. V shed 0 bases, J shed 4 bases, and the junction held 6 bases outside the gene matches. This CDR3 has 16 amino acids. The CDR3 reads CASSLARTSRSDTQYF. The CDR3 DNA is TGTGCCAGCAGCTTAGCCAGGACTAGCAGGTCAGATACGCAGTATTTT.

The chain links TRBV6-1 to TRBJ2-7, with TRBD1 identical over 8 bases. With V trimmed by 3 bases and J by 4 bases, 11 bases remained unmatched. Germline loops: CDR1 MNHNS, CDR2 SASEGT. This CDR3 is built from 16 residues. The CDR3 bases are TGTGCCAGCAGTGAGGGGACGCGGGACAGGTTTTACGAGCAGTACTTC. Its protein is CASSEGTRDRFYEQYF.

V usage is TRBV6-1 and J usage is TRBJ2-5, with TRBD2 identical over 8 bases. Germline V gene sequence: CDR1 MNHNS, CDR2 SASEGT. This CDR3 spans 14 amino acids. V trimming: 7 bases; J trimming: 2 bases; junction bases outside the gene matches: 6. CDR3: CASMNQRGQETQYF. The DNA for the CDR3 is TGTGCCAGCATGAACCAGCGGGGGCAAGAGACCCAGTACTTC.

This rearrangement joins TRBV5-5 to TRBJ2-7, with 7 bases identical to TRBD1. V shed 3 bases and J 0 bases; nucleotides not matched to a gene: 3. CDR1 is SGHKS and CDR2 is YYEKEE in the germline V gene (reference sequence). This CDR3 region has 14 residues. The CDR3 sequence: CASSSTGVSYEQYF. The CDR3 DNA is TGTGCCAGCAGCTCCACAGGGGTCTCCTACGAGCAGTACTTC. The full variable domain, rest sourced from reference TRBV5-5 and TRBJ2-7, is DAGVTQSPTHLIKTRGQQVTLRCSPISGHKSVSWYQQVLGQGPQFIFQYYEKEERGRGNFPDRFSARQFPNYSSELNVNALLLGDSALYLCASSSTGVSYEQYFGPGTRLTVT.

The chain links TRBV10-3 to TRBJ1-2; 8 nucleotides line up with TRBD1. The CDR3 contains 18 residues. Per germline, CDR1 ENHRY and CDR2 SYGVKD. Trimming cost V 0 bases and J 5 bases; bases outside gene matches: 14. The DNA for the CDR3 is TGTGCCATCAGTGAGTCGAAAAGTTATCGGGACAGGAGATATGGCTACACCTTC. This translates into CAISESKSYRDRRYGYTF.

The chain has TRBV19 and TRBJ1-1; the D is unclear. This CDR3 region has 13 residues. Per germline, CDR1 LNHDA and CDR2 SQIVND (reference sequence). V was pared by 2 bases and J by 2 bases, with 6 bases between. CDR3 amino acids: CASSIRLNTEAFF. The CDR3 DNA reads TGTGCCAGTAGTATACGGCTTAACACTGAAGCTTTCTTT.

The genes are TRBV6-1 and TRBJ2-7; D unresolved. This CDR3 has 11 amino acids. V lost 6 bases and J 4 bases, leaving 7 bases between the germline ends. CDR1 is MNHNS and CDR2 is SASEGT in the germline V gene. The DNA of the CDR3 is TGTGCCAGCAGCGCACTGTACGAGCAGTACTTC. It is translated as CASSALYEQYF.

This clone showed up just once. The chain couples TRBV29-1 to TRBJ2-1; D is ambiguous. Germline loops: CDR1 SQVTM, CDR2 ANQGSEA. The V end lost 4 bases, the J end lost 7 bases, and 11 bases lay between the germline ends. The CDR3 loop spans 12 amino acids. The CDR3 DNA sequence: TGCAGCGTTGTCGTTGGACCGAATGAGCAGTTCTTC. Protein sequence: CSVVVGPNEQFF.

The chain carries TRBV6-5 and TRBJ2-5; D remains ambiguous. The CDR3 covers 14 residues. Germline V gene sequence: CDR1 MNHEY, CDR2 SVGAGI. Trimming removed 6 bases from V and 0 bases from J, with 11 bases in between. CDR3 DNA: TGTGCCAGCAGACCAAGTCAGAACCAAGAGACCCAGTACTTC. Protein: CASRPSQNQETQYF.

This clone was observed a single time. The chain carries TRBV2 and TRBJ2-4; TRBD2 matches at 8 bases. This CDR3 comprises 14 residues. Germline V gives CDR1 SNHLY, CDR2 FYNNEI. Unmatched junction bases numbered 2, after V lost 3 bases and J lost 4 bases. The CDR3 coding sequence is TGTGCCAGCAGTGACCGGGGGGGAAAAAACATTCAGTACTTC. Its translation: CASSDRGGKNIQYF.

This clone was counted a single time. The rearrangement uses TRBV19 and TRBJ1-1; weak D call: TRBD1 (5 bases). Trimming removed 4 bases from V and 0 bases from J, with 6 bases in between. The CDR3 is made up of 13 amino acids. The germline V gene has CDR1 LNHDA and CDR2 SQIVND (reference sequence). CDR3 coding DNA: TGTGCCAGTAGTACAGGGTTGAACACTGAAGCTTTCTTT. Translation gives CASSTGLNTEAFF.

The chain couples TRBV27 to TRBJ1-4, with TRBD1 identical over 11 bases. Germline lookup yields CDR1 MNHEY and CDR2 SMNVEV (reference sequence). V shed 5 bases and J 5 bases; nucleotides not matched to a gene: 7. This CDR3 comprises 16 residues. In DNA, the CDR3 is TGTGCCAGCAGTGGGCCTGGGACAGGGGGAAATGAAAAACTGTTTTTT. Translated, it gives CASSGPGTGGNEKLFF.

The V call is TRBV18, the J call TRBJ1-5; D is perhaps TRBD1 (6 bases). The V gene's germline CDR1 is KGHSH and CDR2 LQKENI. V was shortened by 3 bases and J by 4 bases, with 13 bases between the two germline ends. The CDR3 runs 15 residues. CDR3 sequence: CASSPAGGDNQPQHF. As DNA, the CDR3 is TGTGCCAGCTCACCGGCGGGGGGCGATAATCAGCCCCAGCATTTT. Drawing the rest from reference TRBV18 and TRBJ1-5, the complete variable domain is NAGVMQNPRHLVRRRGQEARLRCSPMKGHSHVYWYRQLPEEGLKFMVYLQKENIIDESGMPKERFSAEFPKEGPSILRIQQVVRGDSAAYFCASSPAGGDNQPQHFGDGTRLSIL.

V usage is TRBV7-2 and J usage is TRBJ2-2; D unresolved. The CDR3 is made up of 12 amino acids. Trimming removed 3 bases at V and 5 bases at J, with 4 bases between. CDR1 SGHTA and CDR2 FQGNSA come from the germline V gene. The CDR3 here is CASSLGTGELFF. The CDR3 DNA reads TGTGCCAGCAGCTTGGGGACCGGGGAGCTGTTTTTT.